Each of the 22 T cell receptor beta chains below was sequenced from the same sample in a study of blood T cell repertoires in COVID-19. Measured with immunoSEQ multiplex PCR; TCRdb has only the in-frame clones, and not every one. The data contain approximately 88,000 clones, nearly 80% of them singletons. Sequenced: peripheral blood. These receptors were taken from a man aged 65 to 85 with COVID-19, enrolled during active disease.

This clone was recorded once. V and J are TRBV20-1 and TRBJ1-1, with 9 bases aligning to TRBD1. This CDR3 has 13 amino acids. The germline gives CDR1 DFQATT, CDR2 SNEGSKA (reference sequence). After removal of 3 bases from V and 8 bases from J, the junction contained 7 bases not matched to a gene. Here the CDR3 DNA reads TGCAGTGCTAGTACAGGGGGCAGTTCGGAAGCTTTCTTT. Protein sequence: CSASTGGSSEAFF.

The V and J genes are TRBV10-3 and TRBJ1-5; D call uncertain. CDR1 ENHRY and CDR2 SYGVKD come from the germline V gene. The CDR3 contains 14 residues. Trimming cost V 4 bases and J 4 bases, with 11 bases left between them. The CDR3, as DNA: TGTGCCATCAGTGGGAGGTCCGATAATCAGCCCCAGCATTTT. Protein sequence: CAISGRSDNQPQHF.

The chain has TRBV12-5 and TRBJ1-4; 8 nucleotides match TRBD1. The germline V gene encodes CDR1 LGHNT and CDR2 FRNRAP. V was clipped by 2 bases and J by 2 bases; unmatched bases: 1. The CDR3 length is 15 residues. CDR3 protein: CASGLTGGTNEKLFF. In DNA, the CDR3 is TGTGCTAGTGGTTTGACAGGGGGGACTAATGAAAAACTGTTTTTT.

The V gene is TRBV7-2, the J gene TRBJ1-4; 8 nucleotides match TRBD1. The CDR3 is 14 residues long. Trimming removed 5 bases from V and 7 bases from J; junction bases left unmatched: 6. The germline gives CDR1 SGHTA, CDR2 FQGNSA. Here the CDR3 reads CASSTGGAGEKLFF. CDR3 sequence (DNA): TGTGCCAGCAGCACAGGGGGAGCGGGTGAAAAACTGTTTTTT.

This chain uses TRBV12-5 with TRBJ1-5; TRBD1 is a possible D gene (6 bases). CDR3 length: 12 amino acids. V lost 9 bases and J 4 bases, leaving 10 bases between the germline ends. CDR1 LGHNT and CDR2 FRNRAP come from the germline V gene. The CDR3 loop is CASNRDNQPQHF. CDR3 bases: TGTGCTAGCAACAGGGATAATCAGCCCCAGCATTTT.

This clone came up once. V usage is TRBV10-3 and J usage is TRBJ1-1; 11 bases are shared with TRBD1. With V trimmed by 4 bases and J by 5 bases, 3 bases remained unmatched. The CDR3 is made up of 14 amino acids. The germline gives CDR1 ENHRY, CDR2 SYGVKD. In DNA, the CDR3 is TGTGCCATCAGTGTAGGGACAGGGGGAACTGAAGCTTTCTTT. It specifies CAISVGTGGTEAFF.

This sequence joins TRBV29-1 and TRBJ1-5; 7 bases map to TRBD1. The V gene's germline CDR1 is SQVTM and CDR2 ANQGSEA. CDR3 size: 16 residues. With 2 bases clipped from V and 5 bases from J, the junction kept 12 bases outside the gene matches. CDR3 residues: CSVELSGGVGDQPQHF. As DNA, the CDR3 is TGCAGCGTTGAACTTTCAGGGGGAGTGGGGGATCAGCCCCAGCATTTT.

This sequence joins TRBV12-5 and TRBJ1-3, with D possibly being TRBD1 (5 bases). The V end was cut by 6 bases, the J end by 0 bases, with 15 bases between. This CDR3 is built from 16 residues. CDR1 and CDR2 from the germline V gene are LGHNT and FRNRAP. DNA for the CDR3: TGTGCTAGTGGGGCCTGGGGGGGAACCTCTGGAAACACCATATATTTT. Its translation: CASGAWGGTSGNTIYF. Based on the CDR3 plus reference TRBV12-5 and TRBJ1-3, the full variable domain is DARVTQTPRHKVTEMGQEVTMRCQPILGHNTVFWYRQTMMQGLELLAYFRNRAPLDDSGMPKDRFSAEMPDATLATLKIQPSEPRDSAVYFCASGAWGGTSGNTIYFGEGSWLTVV.

The chain employs TRBV5-1 and TRBJ1-1, with TRBD1 as a possible D gene (5 bases). This CDR3 contains 14 residues. The V gene's germline CDR1 is SGHRS and CDR2 YFSETQ. Trimming removed 0 bases from V and 1 base from J, with 7 bases in between. This CDR3 is CASSLGGENTEAFF. The DNA for the CDR3 is TGCGCCAGCAGCTTGGGGGGCGAGAACACTGAAGCTTTCTTT.

The table lists this clone with a count of one. This chain joins TRBV9 and TRBJ2-1; 11 bases align to TRBD2. This CDR3 has 15 residues. Germline assignment: CDR1 SGDLS and CDR2 YYNGEE. The J segment lost 7 bases and the V segment lost 3 bases, leaving 6 bases of the junction unmatched. CDR3 amino acids: CASSGSGGAGNEQFF. The CDR3 DNA is TGTGCCAGCAGCGGTAGCGGGGGGGCGGGAAATGAGCAGTTCTTC.

This chain uses TRBV4-1 with TRBJ2-1; 8 bases match TRBD2. Unmatched junction bases numbered 11, after V lost 5 bases and J lost 8 bases. This CDR3 comprises 15 residues. Looked up from germline, CDR1 is MGHRA and CDR2 is YSYEKL. For the CDR3, the DNA is TGCGCCAGCAGCACGCAACCGGGACTAGACTATGAGCAGTTCTTC. Its protein product is CASSTQPGLDYEQFF.

The genes are TRBV29-1 and TRBJ1-3; a weak D match, TRBD1 (6 bases). Germline lookup yields CDR1 SQVTM and CDR2 ANQGSEA. Trimming took 5 bases from V and 2 from J, leaving 13 bases between them. The CDR3 length is 14 residues. Here the CDR3 DNA reads TGCAGCGTTAACCACAGGGAACCTGGAAACACCATATATTTT. It encodes CSVNHREPGNTIYF.

J is TRBJ2-5 and V is TRBV19; 7 nucleotides match TRBD1. Germline CDR1 and CDR2: LNHDA and SQIVND (reference sequence). The J segment lost 3 bases and the V segment lost 5 bases, leaving 9 bases of the junction unmatched. The CDR3 has 15 amino acids. In nucleotides, the CDR3 is TGTGCCAGTAGTCGAATAGGGGGCCCCAAAGAGACCCAGTACTTC. Protein: CASSRIGGPKETQYF. Full variable domain (outside the CDR3, taken from reference TRBV19 and TRBJ2-5): DGGITQSPKYLFRKEGQNVTLSCEQNLNHDAMYWYRQDPGQGLRLIYYSQIVNDFQKGDIAEGYSVSREKKESFPLTVTSAQKNPTAFYLCASSRIGGPKETQYFGPGTRLLVL.

This chain links TRBV7-9 with TRBJ2-3; 8 positions agree with TRBD1. The CDR3 length is 14 residues. Germline V gene sequence: CDR1 SEHNR, CDR2 FQNEAQ (reference sequence). Trimming at V came to 1 base and at J to 5 bases, leaving 2 bases not matched to a gene. CDR3 sequence (DNA): TGTGCCAGCAGCTTAGGGACAGGGATAGATACGCAGTATTTT. It encodes CASSLGTGIDTQYF. The variable domain in full, completed from reference TRBV7-9 and TRBJ2-3, reads DTGVSQNPRHKITKRGQNVTFRCDPISEHNRLYWYRQTLGQGPEFLTYFQNEAQLEKSRLLSDRFSAERPKGSFSTLEIQRTEQGDSAMYLCASSLGTGIDTQYFGPGTRLTVL.

This clone was seen more than once but under ten times. This chain joins TRBV7-2 and TRBJ1-5, with D unclear. The germline V and J ends were trimmed by 2 bases and 6 bases, with 14 bases remaining between them. This CDR3 has 15 amino acids. The germline V gene encodes CDR1 SGHTA and CDR2 FQGNSA. Here the CDR3 DNA reads TGTGCCAGCAGCTTATCTGGTCGTAGCGGTCAGCCCCAGCATTTT. Protein product: CASSLSGRSGQPQHF. The whole variable domain, remainder taken from reference TRBV7-2 and TRBJ1-5, is GAGVSQSPSNKVTEKGKDVELRCDPISGHTALYWYRQSLGQGLEFLIYFQGNSAPDKSGLPSDRFSAERTGGSVSTLTIQRTQQEDSAVYLCASSLSGRSGQPQHFGDGTRLSIL.

This clone occurred once. This sequence joins TRBV7-8 and TRBJ1-5; tentative D call: TRBD1 (6 bases). The germline CDR1 and CDR2 sequences are SGHVS and FQNEAQ. V was pared by 5 bases and J by 1 base, with 15 bases between. The CDR3 totals 16 residues. Written as DNA, the CDR3 is TGTGCCAGCAGCCTTAGCAGGGGAGGGAGCAATCAGCCCCAGCATTTT. Translating it yields CASSLSRGGSNQPQHF.

This clone has at least ten counts. The chain carries TRBV3-1 (or the pseudogene TRBV3-2) and TRBJ1-1; the D gene is possibly TRBD1 (5 bases). The CDR3 runs to 15 residues. V was cut by 0 bases and J by 10 bases, with 18 bases left in between. Germline values: CDR1 LGHDT, CDR2 YNNKEL (reference sequence). The DNA of the CDR3 is TGTGCCAGCAGCCAAGATTGGATAGGGGTTCTTGGAGCTTTCTTT. This encodes CASSQDWIGVLGAFF.

This clone was seen just once. The chain combines TRBV25-1 with TRBJ1-2; 7 nucleotides match TRBD1. Germline V CDR1 and CDR2: MGHDK, SYGVNS. V dropped 6 bases and J dropped 7; count of bases not matched to a gene: 20. The CDR3 is 17 residues long. The CDR3 region has the DNA TGTGCCAGCAGCGGGACCACCCCGCGACAGGGAATTTCTGGCTACACCTTC. Amino acids: CASSGTTPRQGISGYTF.

A remark on this clone: An end of the junction differs from the germline gene, which may be a read error. This chain uses TRBV18 with TRBJ2-4; 10 bases match TRBD1. Looked up from germline, CDR1 is KGHSH and CDR2 is LQKENI. The CDR3 has 15 residues. CDR3 sequence (DNA): TGTGCCAGCTCAGACCGACAGGGGGCCACAAACATTCAGTACTTC. This encodes CASSDRQGATNIQYF.

This chain joins TRBV9 and TRBJ2-5, with D possibly TRBD1 on 7 matching bases. Trimming removed 4 bases from V and 4 bases from J, with 17 bases in between. CDR3 length: 15 amino acids. Germline V gene sequence: CDR1 SGDLS, CDR2 YYNGEE. CDR3 sequence (DNA): TGTGCCAGCAGCCCGAGGGGGGCAGGGGGAGAGACCCAGTACTTC. Translating it yields CASSPRGAGGETQYF.

This clone has just one count. This chain joins TRBV27 and TRBJ2-5; D is ambiguous. Trimming shortened V by 0 bases and J by 5 bases, and 7 bases separated the two germline ends. The CDR3 covers 13 residues. In germline, CDR1 is MNHEY, CDR2 SMNVEV (reference sequence). The CDR3 DNA reads TGTGCCAGCAGTTTATCCCCCGTGGAGACCCAGTACTTC. This translates into CASSLSPVETQYF.

Ten or more counts support this clone. The chain uses TRBV5-5 and TRBJ2-7, with TRBD2 matching 8 bases. V lost 0 bases and J lost 3; bases outside the gene matches: 5. CDR3 length: 15 residues. Germline V gene sequence: CDR1 SGHKS, CDR2 YYEKEE (reference sequence). For the CDR3, the DNA is TGTGCCAGCAGCTTGGTGGTAGCGGGGAACTACGAGCAGTACTTC. It yields the protein CASSLVVAGNYEQYF.